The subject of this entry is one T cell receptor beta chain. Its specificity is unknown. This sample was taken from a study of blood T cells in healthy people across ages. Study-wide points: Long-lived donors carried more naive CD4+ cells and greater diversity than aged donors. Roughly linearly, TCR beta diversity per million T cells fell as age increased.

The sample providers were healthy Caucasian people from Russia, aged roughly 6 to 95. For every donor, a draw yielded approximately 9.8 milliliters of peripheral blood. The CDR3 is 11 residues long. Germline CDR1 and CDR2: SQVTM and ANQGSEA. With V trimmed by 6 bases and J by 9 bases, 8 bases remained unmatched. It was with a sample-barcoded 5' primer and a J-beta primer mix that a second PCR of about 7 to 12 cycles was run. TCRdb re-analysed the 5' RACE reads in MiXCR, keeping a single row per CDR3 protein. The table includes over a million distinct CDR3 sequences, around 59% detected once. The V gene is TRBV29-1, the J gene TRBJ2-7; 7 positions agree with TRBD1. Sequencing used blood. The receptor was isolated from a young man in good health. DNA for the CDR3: TGCAGCGTGCACACAGGGGCGGTGCAGTACTTC. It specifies CSVHTGAVQYF.